What follows are 18 T cell receptor beta chains derived from one specimen sequenced in a study of a mutant IDH1 vaccine in newly diagnosed glioma. The time point: baseline, week 1 (first vaccination visit). Treatment in this sample: pre-vaccination baseline after standard-of-care therapy. Using immunoSEQ multiplex PCR, the repertoire was profiled, and TCRdb retains in-frame clones only, with some absent. This table has approximately 52,000 clones, 60% to 85% appearing once. Sequencing was performed on PBMCs, taken from a glioma patient treated with radiotherapy, temozolomide or both. All receptors come from a woman in her forties with glioma.

This clone has more than one count but fewer than ten. The chain joins TRBV30 to TRBJ1-3; D is undetermined. V gave up 5 bases and J gave up 3 bases, with 11 bases separating them. The germline CDR1 and CDR2 sequences are GTSNPN and SVGIG (reference sequence). This CDR3 is 13 amino acids long. For the CDR3, the DNA is TGTGCCTGGGCGGGTTCAGATGGAAACACCATATATTTT. It specifies CAWAGSDGNTIYF.

Notes on this clone: Relative to the germline gene, one junction end is altered; a read error may explain this. The chain employs TRBV7-7 and TRBJ2-7; D unclear. This CDR3 comprises 14 residues. CDR1 and CDR2 from the germline V gene are SSHAT and FNYEAQ (reference sequence). The CDR3 is CASSLSPRSYEQYF. Written as DNA, the CDR3 is TGTGCTAGCAGCCTTTCCCCCCGCTCCTACGAGCAGTACTTC. Supplemented by reference TRBV7-7 and TRBJ2-7, the full variable domain reads GAGVSQSPRYKVTKRGQDVTLRCDPISSHATLYWYQQALGQGPEFLTYFNYEAQPDKSGLPSDRFSAERPEGSISTLTIQRTEQRDSAMYRCASSLSPRSYEQYFGPGTRLTVT.

The chain has TRBV9 and TRBJ1-4; 9 bases are a match to TRBD1. The germline V gene encodes CDR1 SGDLS and CDR2 YYNGEE. The CDR3 contains 14 residues. Trimming removed 3 bases from V and 7 bases from J; junction bases left unmatched: 4. CDR3 in amino acids: CASSGQGGSEKLFF. The CDR3 DNA sequence: TGTGCCAGCAGCGGACAGGGGGGTAGTGAAAAACTGTTTTTT. Variable domain in full (rest from reference TRBV9 and TRBJ1-4): DSGVTQTPKHLITATGQRVTLRCSPRSGDLSVYWYQQSLDQGLQFLIQYYNGEERAKGNILERFSAQQFPDLHSELNLSSLELGDSALYFCASSGQGGSEKLFFGSGTQLSVL.

This chain links TRBV6-1 with TRBJ1-3; D unresolved. Germline CDR1 and CDR2: MNHNS and SASEGT. Trimming stripped 7 bases from V and 0 bases from J, with 10 bases between. This CDR3 comprises 14 residues. CDR3 nucleotide sequence: TGTGCCAGCAACCGCCGGGGCTCTGGAAACACCATATATTTT. It yields the protein CASNRRGSGNTIYF.

The rearrangement uses TRBV9 and TRBJ2-1; no definite D call. CDR1 and CDR2 from the germline V gene are SGDLS and YYNGEE. V was cut by 7 bases and J by 0 bases, with 5 bases left in between. The length of the CDR3 is 12 residues. The CDR3 DNA reads as TGTGCCAGCGGGCCCTCCTACAATGAGCAGTTCTTC. It translates to CASGPSYNEQFF.

The gene calls are TRBV19 and TRBJ1-5; 8 nucleotides line up with TRBD1. CDR1 and CDR2 from the germline V gene are LNHDA and SQIVND (reference sequence). The length of the CDR3 is 13 residues. After removal of 8 bases from V and 4 bases from J, the junction contained 4 bases not matched to a gene. CDR3 protein: CASRGQVNQPQHF. The CDR3 DNA reads as TGTGCCAGTCGGGGACAGGTGAATCAGCCCCAGCATTTT.

This clone was counted a single time. The gene calls are TRBV20-1 and TRBJ1-3, with D unclear. V lost 1 base and J lost 8, with 6 bases in between. Germline lookup yields CDR1 DFQATT and CDR2 SNEGSKA (reference sequence). The CDR3 is 11 amino acids. The chain's CDR3 is CSARGLDTIYF. Here the CDR3 DNA reads TGCAGTGCTAGAGGTCTAGACACCATATATTTT.

The gene calls are TRBV2 and TRBJ1-6; D possibly corresponds to TRBD1 (6 bases). The length of the CDR3 is 13 residues. V was pared by 7 bases and J by 7 bases, with 11 bases between. Germline CDR1 SNHLY, CDR2 FYNNEI. The CDR3 DNA follows: TGTGCCAGCAATGGGGGGCCAAATTCACCCCTCCACTTT. Translation: CASNGGPNSPLHF.

This chain joins TRBV6-5 and TRBJ1-4; D is uncertain. Trimming stripped 0 bases from V and 6 bases from J, with 11 bases between. Germline V gene lookup returns CDR1 MNHEY and CDR2 SVGAGI. This CDR3 spans 15 amino acids. CDR3 loop: CASSYSFPTHEKLFF. The CDR3 DNA sequence: TGTGCCAGCAGTTACTCGTTCCCGACCCATGAAAAACTGTTTTTT.

The genes are TRBV7-2 and TRBJ2-3; no firm D call. The V end was cut by 5 bases, the J end by 5 bases, with 20 bases between. The germline V gene has CDR1 SGHTA and CDR2 FQGNSA. The CDR3 covers 16 residues. In nucleotides, the CDR3 is TGTGCCAGCAGCCTCCTGACTGGCGCTTGGGGAGATACGCAGTATTTT. Translation: CASSLLTGAWGDTQYF.

V usage is TRBV4-2 and J usage is TRBJ2-5, with D unclear. The J call is doubtful: the DNA matches TRBJ2-7 better. The CDR3 consists of 13 residues. In germline, CDR1 is LGHNA, CDR2 YNFKEQ. DNA of the CDR3: TGTGCCAGCAGCCAAGACGCGTACGGCGAGCAGTACTTC. It specifies CASSQDAYGEQYF.

The chain links TRBV9 to TRBJ2-1; D tentatively fits TRBD1 or TRBD2 (6 bases each). The germline V gene has CDR1 SGDLS and CDR2 YYNGEE. This CDR3 region has 17 residues. V lost 0 bases, J lost 2 bases, and 15 bases lay in between. CDR3 in DNA: TGTGCCAGCAGCGTAGGTTGGGGGGCAGGGACCTACAATGAGCAGTTCTTC. Amino acid sequence: CASSVGWGAGTYNEQFF.

The sample holds one count of this clone. V and J are TRBV10-3 and TRBJ2-3, with D perhaps being TRBD1 or TRBD2 (7 bases each). Trimming pared 4 bases from V and 3 bases from J, leaving 20 bases between. The CDR3 is 17 amino acids. The V gene's germline CDR1 is ENHRY and CDR2 SYGVKD. CDR3 DNA sequence: TGTGCCATCAGTGGCCCCAGGGGGGGGGCGACTACAGATACGCAGTATTTT. Translated: CAISGPRGGATTDTQYF.

The chain is built from TRBV6-5 and TRBJ1-3; D is undetermined. CDR1 is MNHEY, CDR2 SVGAGI, per germline. The CDR3 contains 14 residues. V lost 6 bases and J lost 6, with 15 bases in between. The CDR3 region has the DNA TGTGCCAGCAGCCTCGGACGGAGATCAAACACCATATATTTT. Encoded protein: CASSLGRRSNTIYF.

This clone appeared a few times. J is TRBJ1-6 and V is TRBV7-3; D remains ambiguous. Between the trimmed V and J ends, which lost 4 bases and 9 bases, there was a span of 10 bases. The CDR3 contains 13 residues. Germline CDR1 reads SGHTA; CDR2 reads FQGTGA. The CDR3 reads CASSWGRSSPLHF. The CDR3 DNA reads as TGTGCCAGCAGCTGGGGTAGGAGTTCACCCCTCCACTTT.

The gene calls are TRBV5-4 and TRBJ2-7; D unclear. The V and J ends lost 5 bases and 6 bases respectively, with 12 bases between them. From germline, CDR1 is SGHNT and CDR2 YYREEE (reference sequence). The CDR3 sequence is 12 residues long. CDR3 DNA sequence: TGTGCCAGCAGTTGGGCAAACGGCGAGCAGTACTTC. It yields the protein CASSWANGEQYF.

The chain carries TRBV5-4 and TRBJ1-6; D remains unclear. Germline lookup yields CDR1 SGHNT and CDR2 YYREEE (reference sequence). V was cut by 0 bases and J by 6 bases, with 10 bases left in between. CDR3 length: 15 residues. CDR3 in DNA: TGTGCCAGCAGCTTGGATCCGGGAACTAATTCACCCCTCCACTTT. As protein: CASSLDPGTNSPLHF.

The rearrangement links TRBV6-1 to TRBJ1-2, with a weak D call TRBD1 (6 bases). This CDR3 comprises 15 residues. Germline V CDR1 and CDR2: MNHNS, SASEGT. V gave up 3 bases and J gave up 0 bases, with 11 bases separating them. The CDR3 DNA reads TGTGCCAGCAGTGAGTATACAGGGCCTAACTATGGCTACACCTTC. It translates to CASSEYTGPNYGYTF.